This T cell receptor beta chain emerged from a study of blood T cell repertoires in COVID-19. Overall study: The study drew acute and convalescent COVID-19 samples from the United States, Italy and Spain. T cells, B-cell-depleted T cells, or PBMCs supplied cDNA or gDNA.

CDR3 length: 14 residues. CDR1 is SGHTA, CDR2 FQGNSA, per germline. V was trimmed by 5 bases and J by 5 bases, leaving 16 bases between them. In the authors' methods: Reference gene primers were amplified, and this amplification served to estimate nucleated cell counts. Libraries were prepared by immunoSEQ multiplex PCR; TCRdb keeps only in-frame clonotypes and omits some of them. Clone size and V and J calls were adopted from that table, with D and trimming inferred from the DNA. The top ten hold around 3% of the sample, which has around 180,000 clones, approximately 74% seen once. This TCR came from a woman of 80 years or more with acute or convalescent COVID-19. The sample was peripheral blood. This rearrangement joins TRBV7-2 to TRBJ2-7; perhaps TRBD1 as D (6 bases). CDR3 region: CASSQNQGLNEQYF. The CDR3 DNA reads as TGTGCCAGCAGCCAAAATCAGGGGTTGAACGAGCAGTACTTC. Drawing the rest from reference TRBV7-2 and TRBJ2-7, the complete variable domain is GAGVSQSPSNKVTEKGKDVELRCDPISGHTALYWYRQSLGQGLEFLIYFQGNSAPDKSGLPSDRFSAERTGGSVSTLTIQRTQQEDSAVYLCASSQNQGLNEQYFGPGTRLTVT.